This T cell receptor beta chain was sequenced in a study of blood T cell repertoires in COVID-19 (dated by TCRdb to 2018 to 2020). In the study overall: Samples from collaborators originated in the United States, Italy and Spain and spanned both the acute and convalescent phases of COVID-19. The prospective study material was composed of cDNA or gDNA derived from T cells, B-cell-depleted T cells, or PBMCs. The dataset comprised deeply sampled blood TCRbeta repertoires from subjects exposed to, actively infected with, or recovered from COVID-19. The repertoires were made available in a free public database intended to serve as a resource for research on the immune response to SARS-CoV-2. The samples were drawn from the first 160 participants of the ongoing ImmuneRACE study and from 1,254 subjects provided by 6 global collaborators. A de-identified subject ID, COVID-19 status, age in years and sex were almost always included in the sample metadata. Where available, HLA class I and class II types were obtained from metadata supplied by the sample provider rather than from assay-based typing. The investigation overall reported the following: Clinical and demographic metadata were provided uncurated, with the amount varying by source and participant.

Points on this clone: Its antigen remains undetermined. No base quality information exists; no much larger clone differs at one position.

TCRbeta CDR3 regions were amplified from genomic DNA by means of the immunoSEQ Assay, a bias-controlled multiplex PCR. In the source study's methods: Nucleated cell counts per sample were estimated from amplification of reference gene primers within the assay. Sequence reads were collapsed and filtered to measure the absolute abundance of every unique TCRbeta CDR3 rearrangement. For each sample, productive Simpson clonality was calculated as the square root of Simpson's diversity index across productive rearrangements. Entries here come from immuneACCESS through TCRdb and include only in-frame sequences with V and J called. Some clones fail to appear in such tables; in the studies checked, an unresolved V gene covers under half of the shortfall, and the cause of the remainder is unknown. The DNA was the basis for D and trimming; V, J and clone size are from that table. This sample lists 200,000 to 250,000 clones; roughly nine tenths were detected once. 5.5% to 8% of the sample is in the top ten clones.

Whole blood was collected in K2EDTA tubes by collaborating institutions according to the institutions' own protocols. For TCRbeta analysis, collaborator samples were shipped as frozen whole blood, as isolated PBMCs, or as DNA extracted from either sample type. Deletion took 5 bases off V and 0 bases off J, with a span of 18 bases between the germline ends. From the cysteine up to the phenylalanine, the CDR3 has a length of 17 residues. CDR3 DNA only is kept here, 51 bases in frame from base 1. As encoded in the germline V gene, CDR1 is SGHTA while CDR2 is FQGNSA. In this chain, TRBV7-2 is recombined with TRBJ2-3; a weak D assignment points to TRBD1 (5 bases agree). The receptor's source is a man aged 55-75 years with acute or convalescent COVID-19. Sequencing was carried out using peripheral blood. The CDR3 reads as follows: CASSPPDQGTSTDTQYF. Here is the DNA: TGTGCCAGCAGCCCACCCGATCAGGGTACTAGCACAGATACGCAGTATTTT.